Listed here is a single TCR beta chain. Its antigen is not known. The sample comes from a study of T cell responses to AZD1222 COVID-19 vaccine. For the study at large: Analyses pooled second doses at about 4 or about 12 weeks.

Regarding the study as a whole: Mostly white British, mostly female donors; authors suggested clonal diversity may be underestimated. Repertoire sampling happened only post peak T cell response. Increases in Spike-specific TCR breadth and depth were seen after two AZD1222 doses.

Produced via immunoSEQ multiplex PCR; TCRdb's table is partial and in-frame only. Of 65,000 to 80,000 clones listed, more than 75% are singletons. There are 13 residues in the CDR3. V dropped 5 bases and J dropped 8 bases, with 15 bases sitting between them. V usage is TRBV12-3 or TRBV12-4 and J usage is TRBJ1-2; no reliable D call. This specimen was peripheral blood, taken on day 0 of AZD1222 vaccination. The TCR originated in an adult in good health. CDR3: CASSLDGLSGYTF. For the CDR3, the DNA is TGTGCCAGCAGTCTAGACGGGCTTTCGGGCTACACCTTC.